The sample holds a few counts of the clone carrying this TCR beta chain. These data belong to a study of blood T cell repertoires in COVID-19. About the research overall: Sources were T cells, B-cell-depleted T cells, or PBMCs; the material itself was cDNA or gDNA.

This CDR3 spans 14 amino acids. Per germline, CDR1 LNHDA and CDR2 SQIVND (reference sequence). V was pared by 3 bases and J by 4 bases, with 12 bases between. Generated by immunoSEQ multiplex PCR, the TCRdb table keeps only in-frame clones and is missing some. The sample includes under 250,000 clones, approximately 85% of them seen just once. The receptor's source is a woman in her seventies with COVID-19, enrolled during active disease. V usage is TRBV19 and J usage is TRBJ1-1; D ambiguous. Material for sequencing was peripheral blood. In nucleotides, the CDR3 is TGTGCCAGTAGTATGTCACCCGTGGCCACTGAAGCTTTCTTT. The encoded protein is CASSMSPVATEAFF.